This T cell receptor (beta chain) was recorded in a study of regulatory T cells in long-lasting Graves disease. Arm-PCR with iRepertoire HTBI primers amplified the CDR3 regions for these TCR beta libraries. TCRdb independently ran MiXCR on the multiplex PCR reads; one entry per CDR3 protein. Seen here are 430,000 or so distinct CDR3 sequences, 21% observed once, and the top ten hold 13% to 15%. The CDR3 consists of 17 residues. V lost 5 bases and J 2 bases, leaving 16 bases between the germline ends. Germline CDR1 and CDR2: SGHVS and FNYEAQ. Time point of the sample: persistent/refractory GD, antithyroid drugs over 5 years with positive TRAb. PBMC-extracted RNA yielded the TCR library.

V usage is TRBV7-6 and J usage is TRBJ2-6, with D perhaps TRBD1 (6 bases). The sequencing here drew on peripheral blood mononuclear cells (PBMCs), taken when the disease was refractory, from a patient treated with antithyroid drugs. The TCR sequence derives from a female donor with Graves disease. The CDR3 DNA sequence: TGTGCCAGCAGCCCCCAGGGGCAAGTAGCTGGGGCCAACGTCCTGACTTTC. Translating gives CASSPQGQVAGANVLTF.